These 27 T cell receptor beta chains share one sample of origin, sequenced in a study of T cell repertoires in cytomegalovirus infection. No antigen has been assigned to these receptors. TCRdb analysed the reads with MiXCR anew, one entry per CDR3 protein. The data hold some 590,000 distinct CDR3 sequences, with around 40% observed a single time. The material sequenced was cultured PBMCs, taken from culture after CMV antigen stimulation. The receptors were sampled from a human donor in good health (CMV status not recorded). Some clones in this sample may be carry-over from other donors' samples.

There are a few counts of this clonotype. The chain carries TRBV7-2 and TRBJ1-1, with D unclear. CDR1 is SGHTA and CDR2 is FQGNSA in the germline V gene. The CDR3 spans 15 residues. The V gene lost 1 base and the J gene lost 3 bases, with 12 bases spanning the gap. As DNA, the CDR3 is TGTGCCAGCAGCTTAGGCGTAGGGTATGACACTGAAGCTTTCTTT. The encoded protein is CASSLGVGYDTEAFF. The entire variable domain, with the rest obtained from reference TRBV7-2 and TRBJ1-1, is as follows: GAGVSQSPSNKVTEKGKDVELRCDPISGHTALYWYRQSLGQGLEFLIYFQGNSAPDKSGLPSDRFSAERTGGSVSTLTIQRTQQEDSAVYLCASSLGVGYDTEAFFGQGTRLTVV.

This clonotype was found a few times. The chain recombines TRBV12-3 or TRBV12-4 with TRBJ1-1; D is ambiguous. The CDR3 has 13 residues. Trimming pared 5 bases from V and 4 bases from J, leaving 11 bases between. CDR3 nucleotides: TGTGCCAGCAGTCCCTTGGGTGCCACTGAAGCTTTCTTT. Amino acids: CASSPLGATEAFF.

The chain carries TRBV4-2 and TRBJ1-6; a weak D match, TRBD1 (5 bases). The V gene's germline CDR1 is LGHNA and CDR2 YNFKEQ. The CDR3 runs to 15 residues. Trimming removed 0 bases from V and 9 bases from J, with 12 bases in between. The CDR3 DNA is TGTGCCAGCAGCCAAGACGGGGGTAGGGGTTCACCCCTCCACTTT. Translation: CASSQDGGRGSPLHF.

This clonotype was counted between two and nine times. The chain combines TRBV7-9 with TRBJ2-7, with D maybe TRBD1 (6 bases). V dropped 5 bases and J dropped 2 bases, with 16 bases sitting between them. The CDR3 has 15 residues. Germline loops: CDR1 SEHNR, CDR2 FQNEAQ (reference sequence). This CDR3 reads CASSDMDSYPYEQYF. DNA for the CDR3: TGTGCCAGCAGCGATATGGACAGTTATCCCTACGAGCAGTACTTC.

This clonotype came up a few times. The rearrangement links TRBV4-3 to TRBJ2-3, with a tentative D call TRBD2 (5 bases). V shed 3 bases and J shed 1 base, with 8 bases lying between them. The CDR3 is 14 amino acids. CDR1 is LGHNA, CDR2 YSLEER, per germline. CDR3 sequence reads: CASSQRGRTDTQYF. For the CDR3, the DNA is TGCGCCAGCAGCCAGAGAGGGCGCACAGATACGCAGTATTTT.

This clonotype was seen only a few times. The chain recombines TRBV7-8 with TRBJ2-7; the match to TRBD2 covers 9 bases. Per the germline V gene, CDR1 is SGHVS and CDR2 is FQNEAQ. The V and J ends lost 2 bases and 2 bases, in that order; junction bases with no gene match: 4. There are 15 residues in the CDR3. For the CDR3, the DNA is TGTGCCAGCAGCTTACAGCGACTAGCGGCCTACGAGCAGTACTTC. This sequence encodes CASSLQRLAAYEQYF. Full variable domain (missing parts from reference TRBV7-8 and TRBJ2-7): GAGVSQSPRYKVAKRGQDVALRCDPISGHVSLFWYQQALGQGPEFLTYFQNEAQLDKSGLPSDRFFAERPEGSVSTLKIQRTQQEDSAVYLCASSLQRLAAYEQYFGPGTRLTVT.

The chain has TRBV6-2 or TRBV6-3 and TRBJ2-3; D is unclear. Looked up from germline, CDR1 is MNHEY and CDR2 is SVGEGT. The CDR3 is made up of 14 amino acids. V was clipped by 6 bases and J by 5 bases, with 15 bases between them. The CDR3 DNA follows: TGTGCCAGCAGCAGGTCGGGTGGTGGAGATACGCAGTATTTT. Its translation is CASSRSGGGDTQYF.

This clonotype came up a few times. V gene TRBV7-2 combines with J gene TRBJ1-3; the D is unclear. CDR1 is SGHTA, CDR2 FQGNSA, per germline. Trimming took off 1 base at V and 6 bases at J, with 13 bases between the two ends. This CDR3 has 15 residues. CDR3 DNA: TGTGCCAGCAGCTTAGACTCTGCCGTATTAAACACCATATATTTT. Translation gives CASSLDSAVLNTIYF. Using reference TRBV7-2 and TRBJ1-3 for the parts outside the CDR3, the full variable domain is GAGVSQSPSNKVTEKGKDVELRCDPISGHTALYWYRQSLGQGLEFLIYFQGNSAPDKSGLPSDRFSAERTGGSVSTLTIQRTQQEDSAVYLCASSLDSAVLNTIYFGEGSWLTVV.

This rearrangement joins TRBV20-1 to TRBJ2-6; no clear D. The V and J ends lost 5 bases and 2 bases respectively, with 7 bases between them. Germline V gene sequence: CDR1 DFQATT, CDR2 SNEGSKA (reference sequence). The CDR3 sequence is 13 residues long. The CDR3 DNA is TGCAGTGCTTATTACACTGGGGCCAACGTCCTGACTTTC. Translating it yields CSAYYTGANVLTF.

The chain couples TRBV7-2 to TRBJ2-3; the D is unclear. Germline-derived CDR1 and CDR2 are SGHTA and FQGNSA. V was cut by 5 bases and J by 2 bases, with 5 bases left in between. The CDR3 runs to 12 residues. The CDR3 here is CASSMYTDTQYF. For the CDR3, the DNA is TGTGCCAGCAGCATGTACACAGATACGCAGTATTTT.

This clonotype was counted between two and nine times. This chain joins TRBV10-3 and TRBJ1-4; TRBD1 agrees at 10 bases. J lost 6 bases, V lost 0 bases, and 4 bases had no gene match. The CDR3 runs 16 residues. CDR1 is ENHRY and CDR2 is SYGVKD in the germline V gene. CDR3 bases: TGTGCCATCAGTGAGTCGACAGGGGGCGATTATGAAAAACTGTTTTTT. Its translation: CAISESTGGDYEKLFF.

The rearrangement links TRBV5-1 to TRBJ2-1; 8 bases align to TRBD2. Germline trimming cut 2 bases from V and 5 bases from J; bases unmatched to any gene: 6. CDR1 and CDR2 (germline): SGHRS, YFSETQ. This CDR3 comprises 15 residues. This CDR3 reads CASSLILAGHNEQFF. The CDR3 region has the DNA TGCGCCAGCAGCTTAATCCTAGCGGGCCACAATGAGCAGTTCTTC.

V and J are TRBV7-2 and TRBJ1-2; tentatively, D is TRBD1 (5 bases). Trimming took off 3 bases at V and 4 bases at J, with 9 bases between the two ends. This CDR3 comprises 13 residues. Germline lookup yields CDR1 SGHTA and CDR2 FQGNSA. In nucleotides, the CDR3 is TGTGCCAGCAGCTTTAGAGGGACCTATGGCTACACCTTC. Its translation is CASSFRGTYGYTF.

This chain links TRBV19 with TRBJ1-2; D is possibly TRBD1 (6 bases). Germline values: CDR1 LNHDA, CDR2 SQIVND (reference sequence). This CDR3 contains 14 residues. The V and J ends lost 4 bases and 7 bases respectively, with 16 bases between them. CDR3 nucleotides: TGTGCCAGTAGTAGACAGGTTGTCGACGGTGGCTACACCTTC. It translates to CASSRQVVDGGYTF. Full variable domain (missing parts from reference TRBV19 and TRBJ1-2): DGGITQSPKYLFRKEGQNVTLSCEQNLNHDAMYWYRQDPGQGLRLIYYSQIVNDFQKGDIAEGYSVSREKKESFPLTVTSAQKNPTAFYLCASSRQVVDGGYTFGSGTRLTVV.

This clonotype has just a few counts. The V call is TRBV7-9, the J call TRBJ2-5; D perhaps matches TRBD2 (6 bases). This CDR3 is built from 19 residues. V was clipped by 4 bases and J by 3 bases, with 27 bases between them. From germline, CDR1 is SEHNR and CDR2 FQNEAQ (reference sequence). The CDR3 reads CASSSKFYRLDGGKETQYF. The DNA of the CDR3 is TGTGCCAGCAGCTCAAAGTTCTACAGACTCGATGGGGGGAAAGAGACCCAGTACTTC.

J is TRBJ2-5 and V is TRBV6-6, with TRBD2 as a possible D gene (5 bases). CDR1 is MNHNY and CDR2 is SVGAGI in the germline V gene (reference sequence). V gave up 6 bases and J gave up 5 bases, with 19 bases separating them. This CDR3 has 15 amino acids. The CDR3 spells CASSPADYPLETQYF. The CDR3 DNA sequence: TGTGCCAGCAGCCCTGCCGACTACCCCCTCGAGACCCAGTACTTC.

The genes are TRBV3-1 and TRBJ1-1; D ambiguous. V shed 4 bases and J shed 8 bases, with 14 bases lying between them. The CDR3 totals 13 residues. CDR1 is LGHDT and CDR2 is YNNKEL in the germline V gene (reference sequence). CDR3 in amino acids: CASSPGGMLEAFF. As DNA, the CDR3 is TGTGCCAGCAGCCCCGGAGGTATGCTAGAAGCTTTCTTT.

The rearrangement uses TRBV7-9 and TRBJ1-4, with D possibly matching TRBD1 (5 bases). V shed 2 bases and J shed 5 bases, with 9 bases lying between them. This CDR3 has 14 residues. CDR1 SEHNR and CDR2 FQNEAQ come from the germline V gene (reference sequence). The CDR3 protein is CASSLQGGNEKLFF. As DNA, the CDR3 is TGTGCCAGCAGCTTACAGGGAGGGAATGAAAAACTGTTTTTT.

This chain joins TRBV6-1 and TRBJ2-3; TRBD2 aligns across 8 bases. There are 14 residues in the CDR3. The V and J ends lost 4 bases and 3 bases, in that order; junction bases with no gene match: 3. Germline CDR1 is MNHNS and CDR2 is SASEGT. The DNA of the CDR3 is TGTGCCAGCAGTGGACGGGGGGGAACAGATACGCAGTATTTT. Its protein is CASSGRGGTDTQYF.

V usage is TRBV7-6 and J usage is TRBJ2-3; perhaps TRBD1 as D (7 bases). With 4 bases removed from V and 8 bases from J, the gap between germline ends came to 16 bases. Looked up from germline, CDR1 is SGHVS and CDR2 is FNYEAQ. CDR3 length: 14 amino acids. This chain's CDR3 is CASSYTLQGGTQYF. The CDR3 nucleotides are TGTGCCAGCAGCTACACACTCCAGGGGGGTACGCAGTATTTT.

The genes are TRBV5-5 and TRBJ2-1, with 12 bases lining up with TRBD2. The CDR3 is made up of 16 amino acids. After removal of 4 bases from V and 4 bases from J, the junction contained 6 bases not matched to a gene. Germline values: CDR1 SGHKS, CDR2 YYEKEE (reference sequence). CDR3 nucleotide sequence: TGTGCCAGCAGCAGAAGACTAGCGGGAGAGTACAATGAGCAGTTCTTC. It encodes CASSRRLAGEYNEQFF.

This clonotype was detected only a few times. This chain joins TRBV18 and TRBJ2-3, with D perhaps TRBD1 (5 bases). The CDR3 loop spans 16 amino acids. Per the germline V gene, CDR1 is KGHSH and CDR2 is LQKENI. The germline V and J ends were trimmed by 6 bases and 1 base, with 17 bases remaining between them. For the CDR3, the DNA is TGTGCCAGCTCGCAGTCCCAAGGGGCGGGCACAGATACGCAGTATTTT. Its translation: CASSQSQGAGTDTQYF.

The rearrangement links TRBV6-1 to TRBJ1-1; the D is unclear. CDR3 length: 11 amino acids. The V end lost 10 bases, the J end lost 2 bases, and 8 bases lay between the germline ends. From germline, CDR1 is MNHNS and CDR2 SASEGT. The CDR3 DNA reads TGTGCCATACTAAGCAACACTGAAGCTTTCTTT. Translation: CAILSNTEAFF.

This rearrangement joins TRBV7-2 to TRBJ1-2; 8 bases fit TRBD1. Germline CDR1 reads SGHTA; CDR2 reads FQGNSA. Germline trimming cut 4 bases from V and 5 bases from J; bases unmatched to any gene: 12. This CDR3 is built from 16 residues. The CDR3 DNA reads TGTGCCAGCAGCTCCTCAGGACAGGGCTTAGAGTATGGCTACACCTTC. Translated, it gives CASSSSGQGLEYGYTF.

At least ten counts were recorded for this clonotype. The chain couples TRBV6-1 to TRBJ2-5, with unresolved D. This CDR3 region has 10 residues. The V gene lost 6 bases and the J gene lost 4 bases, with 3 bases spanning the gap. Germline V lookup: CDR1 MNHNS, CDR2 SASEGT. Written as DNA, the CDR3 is TGTGCCAGCAGCGGAGAGACCCAGTACTTC. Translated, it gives CASSGETQYF.

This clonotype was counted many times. CDR3 bases: TGTGCCAGCTCCCAGGCCTACAATGAGCAGTTCTTC. It translates to CASSQAYNEQFF. This rearrangement joins TRBV7-8 to TRBJ2-1, with D hard to call. With 8 bases removed from V and 2 bases from J, the gap between germline ends came to 7 bases. The CDR3 covers 12 residues. Germline CDR1 and CDR2: SGHVS and FQNEAQ.

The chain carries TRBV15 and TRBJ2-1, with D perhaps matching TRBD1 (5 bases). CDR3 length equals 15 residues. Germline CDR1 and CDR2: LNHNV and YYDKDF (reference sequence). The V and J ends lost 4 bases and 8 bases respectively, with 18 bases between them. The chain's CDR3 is CATSNSWGKRDEQFF. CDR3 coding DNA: TGTGCCACCAGCAACTCATGGGGCAAAAGGGATGAGCAGTTCTTC.